The next 32 T cell receptor beta chains were all read from a single sample in a study of early T cells in non-severe SARS-CoV-2 infection. TCRdb re-derived calls from the 5' RACE reads in MiXCR, one entry per CDR3 protein. This sample has 20,000 to 25,000 distinct CDR3 sequences; about 5.6% occur once, and the top ten carry approximately 12%. Sequencing was carried out using whole blood. The receptor source for this set is an adult who was a healthcare worker with PCR-confirmed SARS-CoV-2 infection or an uninfected control (not recorded which).

This clonotype was detected only a few times. This chain uses TRBV4-2 with TRBJ2-3, with 8 positions matching TRBD2. With V trimmed by 2 bases and J by 0 bases, 7 bases remained unmatched. The CDR3 sequence is 17 residues long. The germline CDR1 and CDR2 sequences are LGHNA and YNFKEQ. The CDR3 here is CASSQSHGRGSTDTQYF. The CDR3 DNA reads TGTGCCAGCAGCCAATCCCACGGGAGGGGGAGCACAGATACGCAGTATTTT.

This clonotype was picked up many times. The rearrangement links TRBV18 to TRBJ2-1; TRBD1 might be the D (5 bases). The CDR3 extends over 13 amino acids. V lost 6 bases to trimming and J lost 8 bases, with 14 bases between them. Germline CDR1 KGHSH, CDR2 LQKENI. DNA for the CDR3: TGTGCCAGCTCGCCCTCGCCCAGGGATGAGCAGTTCTTC. Protein: CASSPSPRDEQFF.

This clonotype ranks as medium-sized (0.01 to 0.1%). This sequence joins TRBV20-1 and TRBJ2-6; no reliable D call. With 3 bases removed from V and 0 bases from J, the gap between germline ends came to 3 bases. Germline CDR1 DFQATT, CDR2 SNEGSKA (reference sequence). The CDR3 totals 13 residues. The CDR3 DNA reads as TGCAGTGCTAGGCACTCTGGGGCCAACGTCCTGACTTTC. Its translation: CSARHSGANVLTF.

This clonotype counts as medium-sized. The chain joins TRBV6-5 to TRBJ1-3, with TRBD1 as a possible D gene (6 bases). This CDR3 has 15 residues. V was clipped by 7 bases and J by 3 bases, with 16 bases between them. CDR1 and CDR2 from the germline V gene are MNHEY and SVGAGI. The CDR3 nucleotides are TGTGCCAGCAAGGCCGGGAGGGGGAGTGGAAACACCATATATTTT. This encodes CASKAGRGSGNTIYF.

This clonotype was detected ten times or more. V and J are TRBV5-1 and TRBJ2-3; D might be TRBD1 (6 bases). The CDR3 runs 14 residues. CDR1 SGHRS and CDR2 YFSETQ come from the germline V gene. Trimming cost V 0 bases and J 3 bases, with 8 bases left between them. CDR3 loop: CASSLGQETDTQYF. CDR3 nucleotides: TGCGCCAGCAGCTTGGGACAGGAGACAGATACGCAGTATTTT.

This clonotype was detected many times. The V call is TRBV18, the J call TRBJ2-6, with a tentative D call TRBD1 (6 bases). This CDR3 is 16 amino acids long. The germline gives CDR1 KGHSH, CDR2 LQKENI. Trimming pared 3 bases from V and 1 base from J, leaving 10 bases between. CDR3 in amino acids: CASSPAGASGANVLTF. DNA of the CDR3: TGTGCCAGCTCACCGGCAGGGGCGTCTGGGGCCAACGTCCTGACTTTC.

This clonotype was detected ten times or more. The J gene is TRBJ1-2, the V gene TRBV18, with 10 bases identical to TRBD1. The CDR3 has 15 residues. Per the germline V gene, CDR1 is KGHSH and CDR2 is LQKENI. The V and J ends lost 3 bases and 5 bases, in that order; junction bases with no gene match: 6. The CDR3 nucleotides are TGTGCCAGCTCACCGGGACAGGGGCAGGGGTATGGCTACACCTTC. Encoded protein: CASSPGQGQGYGYTF.

This clonotype was seen at least ten times. Here the CDR3 DNA reads TGCAGTCCACGGCGGGCAGAAGGCCTCAATGAGCAGTTCTTC. This codes for CSPRRAEGLNEQFF. This chain joins TRBV20-1 and TRBJ2-1; D is possibly TRBD2 (5 bases). This CDR3 comprises 14 residues. Germline values: CDR1 DFQATT, CDR2 SNEGSKA (reference sequence). The ends were cut back, 8 bases at V and 6 bases at J, with 20 bases in the middle.

On this clonotype: Given a much more abundant clone one base away, this may be a read error. The chain joins TRBV27 to TRBJ1-5, with D hard to call. CDR3 length: 15 residues. Trimming removed 2 bases at V and 0 bases at J, with 8 bases between. CDR1 is MNHEY and CDR2 is SMNVEV in the germline V gene (reference sequence). The CDR3 loop is CASSLGENSNQPQHF. CDR3 nucleotide sequence: TGTGCCAGCAGTTTAGGGGAAAATAGCAATCAGCCCCAGCATTTT.

This clonotype ranks as medium-sized. The rearrangement joins TRBV4-1 to TRBJ2-1; no firm D call. The germline gives CDR1 MGHRA, CDR2 YSYEKL. Trimming took 4 bases from V and 7 from J, leaving 14 bases between them. This CDR3 is 14 amino acids long. CDR3 DNA: TGCGCCAGCAGCCTGGCAGATAATGGGAATGAGCAGTTCTTC. Amino acids: CASSLADNGNEQFF.

This clonotype was seen at least ten times. V gene TRBV20-1 combines with J gene TRBJ2-7, with TRBD1 matching over 10 bases. The J segment lost 12 bases and the V segment lost 3 bases, leaving 17 bases of the junction unmatched. Germline CDR1 is DFQATT and CDR2 is SNEGSKA (reference sequence). CDR3 length: 15 residues. This CDR3 is CSARPGQGTTASPYF. The CDR3 coding sequence is TGCAGTGCTAGGCCGGGACAGGGGACGACCGCCAGTCCGTACTTC.

By proportion, this clonotype is medium-sized. The chain couples TRBV7-2 to TRBJ2-5; D is unclear. Trimming pared 5 bases from V and 4 bases from J, leaving 11 bases between. CDR1 and CDR2 (germline): SGHTA, FQGNSA. The CDR3 spans 13 residues. For the CDR3, the DNA is TGTGCCAGCAGCCGAACCGACGTAGAGACCCAGTACTTC. Translated, it gives CASSRTDVETQYF.

The gene calls are TRBV4-1 and TRBJ2-1; TRBD2 matches 7 bases. This CDR3 is 17 amino acids long. CDR1 is MGHRA and CDR2 is YSYEKL in the germline V gene. V was clipped by 5 bases and J by 0 bases; unmatched bases: 10. The CDR3 sequence is CASSVLFGLDSYNEQFF. The CDR3 DNA reads TGCGCCAGCAGCGTTTTATTTGGACTAGACTCCTACAATGAGCAGTTCTTC.

The table lists this clonotype with many counts. This chain uses TRBV25-1 with TRBJ2-3, with D tentatively TRBD2 (5 bases). Trimming took off 9 bases at V and 4 bases at J, with 11 bases between the two ends. The CDR3 is 12 amino acids. CDR1 and CDR2 (germline): MGHDK, SYGVNS. This CDR3 reads CASWSGPDTQYF. CDR3 nucleotides: TGTGCCAGTTGGAGCGGCCCAGATACGCAGTATTTT.

This clonotype was seen ten or more times. The rearrangement links TRBV6-1 to TRBJ2-3; 7 bases are a match to TRBD1. CDR3 length: 15 residues. Germline CDR1 is MNHNS and CDR2 is SASEGT. Trimming at V came to 6 bases and at J to 0 bases, leaving 6 bases not matched to a gene. The CDR3 DNA reads TGTGCCAGCAGCGTAGGGACAGTGAGCACAGATACGCAGTATTTT. Translated, it gives CASSVGTVSTDTQYF.

This clonotype has at least ten counts. The rearrangement uses TRBV7-6 and TRBJ2-7; 12 nucleotides align to TRBD2. This CDR3 contains 17 residues. In germline, CDR1 is SGHVS, CDR2 FNYEAQ. V lost 1 base to trimming and J lost 2 bases; unmatched junction nucleotides: 6. The chain's CDR3 is CASSLVVGLAGPYEQYV. In DNA, the CDR3 is TGTGCCAGCAGCTTAGTGGTTGGACTAGCGGGGCCCTACGAGCAGTACGTC.

In DNA, the CDR3 is TGTGCCATCAGTGAGTCCGGACTAGCGGGTATGACCAAAAACATTCAGTACTTC. Translated: CAISESGLAGMTKNIQYF. The chain employs TRBV10-3 and TRBJ2-4, with TRBD2 matching over 11 bases. Germline loops: CDR1 ENHRY, CDR2 SYGVKD. The ends lost 0 bases at V and 2 bases at J; junction bases unmatched: 6. This CDR3 comprises 18 residues.

This clonotype was seen many times. CDR3 DNA sequence: TGTGCCAGCAGCTCGCGCTCTCCCGGGACAGGGGATGGCTACACCTTC. As protein: CASSSRSPGTGDGYTF. The chain carries TRBV7-2 and TRBJ1-2, with 10 bases aligning to TRBD1. CDR3 length equals 16 residues. Germline CDR1 SGHTA, CDR2 FQGNSA. The trim removed 4 bases at V and 6 bases at J, leaving 11 bases unmatched.

This clonotype was seen only a few times. The chain combines TRBV4-3 with TRBJ2-1; TRBD2 matches at 8 bases. Trimming removed 2 bases from V and 6 bases from J; junction bases left unmatched: 9. CDR1 and CDR2 from the germline V gene are LGHNA and YSLEER. The CDR3 extends over 16 amino acids. CDR3 sequence: CASSQPPAGGGNEQFF. The CDR3 bases are TGCGCCAGCAGCCAACCCCCGGCGGGGGGTGGCAATGAGCAGTTCTTC.

The CDR3 DNA reads TGCGCCAGCAGCCCACCCGACAGGAAGCAGTTCTTC. Translated, it gives CASSPPDRKQFF. The V and J genes are TRBV5-1 and TRBJ2-1, with D possibly TRBD1 on 6 matching bases. V lost 4 bases and J 11 bases, leaving 13 bases between the germline ends. This CDR3 spans 12 amino acids. CDR1 and CDR2 from the germline V gene are SGHRS and YFSETQ.

This clonotype was found many times. CDR3 coding DNA: TGTGCCAGCAGCTCCAGACGGGGGAACAATACGAGAGACGAGCAGTACTTC. Protein sequence: CASSSRRGNNTRDEQYF. The chain has TRBV13 and TRBJ2-7; D is possibly TRBD2 (6 bases). Germline loops: CDR1 PRHDT, CDR2 FYEKMQ (reference sequence). CDR3 size: 17 residues. Trimming stripped 4 bases from V and 5 bases from J, with 24 bases between.

This clonotype was detected many times. The CDR3 nucleotides read TGTGCCAGCAGCGTAGGTTCTAGCGGAGCCCCCTACAATGAGCAGTTCTTC. It translates to CASSVGSSGAPYNEQFF. This chain links TRBV9 with TRBJ2-1; 7 nucleotides match TRBD2. Trimming took 0 bases from V and 2 from J; bases not matched to a gene: 8. This CDR3 is 17 amino acids long. CDR1 and CDR2 from the germline V gene are SGDLS and YYNGEE.

By its share, this clonotype is medium-sized (0.01 to 0.1%). The chain uses TRBV18 and TRBJ2-7; 11 bases are shared with TRBD2. The germline V gene encodes CDR1 KGHSH and CDR2 LQKENI. CDR3 length equals 17 residues. Trimming took 0 bases from V and 0 from J; bases not matched to a gene: 4. CDR3 protein: CASSPPLAGGFSYEQYF. The CDR3 DNA is TGTGCCAGCTCACCACCGTTAGCGGGAGGGTTCTCCTACGAGCAGTACTTC.

In its sample, this clonotype was seen a few times. This chain uses TRBV6-2 or TRBV6-3 with TRBJ2-3; 8 bases map to TRBD1. CDR3 length equals 13 residues. Trimming at V came to 5 bases and at J to 3 bases, leaving 1 base not matched to a gene. Germline-derived CDR1 and CDR2 are MNHEY and SVGEGT. CDR3 sequence: CASSTGGTDTQYF. The CDR3 DNA reads TGTGCCAGCAGTACAGGGGGTACAGATACGCAGTATTTT.

This clonotype was detected ten times or more. The chain carries TRBV19 and TRBJ2-1; D perhaps matches TRBD1 (6 bases). Germline loops: CDR1 LNHDA, CDR2 SQIVND (reference sequence). The CDR3 covers 13 residues. Trimming removed 3 bases from V and 11 bases from J, with 14 bases in between. CDR3 bases: TGTGCCAGTAGTATGGGTGACAGGAAAAAGCAGTTCTTC. This encodes CASSMGDRKKQFF.

This clonotype is medium-sized within its sample. The rearrangement joins TRBV11-2 to TRBJ1-3; 7 positions match TRBD1. The CDR3 covers 17 residues. After removal of 5 bases from V and 0 bases from J, the junction contained 10 bases not matched to a gene. Germline V gene data show CDR1 as SGHAT and CDR2 as FQNNGV. The CDR3 nucleotides are TGTGCCAGCAGCCCGATGGACAGGTCATTCTCTGGAAACACCATATATTTT. Amino acids: CASSPMDRSFSGNTIYF.

This clonotype was detected many times. This chain links TRBV12-3 or TRBV12-4 with TRBJ2-5; D is possibly TRBD1 (5 bases). With 5 bases removed from V and 2 bases from J, the gap between germline ends came to 12 bases. The CDR3 loop spans 14 amino acids. CDR3 protein: CASSHRQFQETQYF. In DNA form, the CDR3 reads TGTGCCAGCAGTCACCGACAGTTTCAAGAGACCCAGTACTTC.

The chain employs TRBV29-1 and TRBJ2-7, with D possibly TRBD1 on 6 matching bases. This CDR3 is built from 14 residues. V shed 1 base and J shed 6 bases, with 16 bases lying between them. Per the germline V gene, CDR1 is SQVTM and CDR2 is ANQGSEA. CDR3 DNA sequence: TGCAGCGTTGAAGGTCAGCCAGGGGACATCGAGCAGTACTTC. Translated: CSVEGQPGDIEQYF.

This clonotype has ten or more counts. The genes are TRBV7-2 and TRBJ2-4; no reliable D call. The CDR3 consists of 13 residues. The V gene's germline CDR1 is SGHTA and CDR2 FQGNSA. Trimming removed 6 bases at V and 1 base at J, with 7 bases between. The CDR3 DNA reads as TGTGCCAGCAGGTCGCTTGCCAAAAACATTCAGTACTTC. Translated, it gives CASRSLAKNIQYF.

This clonotype was observed many times. This chain connects TRBV18 to TRBJ2-1; 7 bases agree with TRBD2. With 4 bases clipped from V and 4 bases from J, the junction kept 10 bases outside the gene matches. The CDR3 runs to 16 residues. The germline V gene has CDR1 KGHSH and CDR2 LQKENI. CDR3 bases: TGTGCCAGCTCACAGGTCGGCGGGAGTAGTTACAATGAGCAGTTCTTC. Translation: CASSQVGGSSYNEQFF.

At least ten counts were recorded for this clonotype. The chain joins TRBV5-3 to TRBJ1-1; the D gene is possibly TRBD1 (5 bases). TRBV5-3 is designated an ORF whose function remains uncertain. Trimming removed 0 bases from V and 1 base from J, with 16 bases in between. This CDR3 has 17 amino acids. DNA for the CDR3: TGTGCCAGAAGCTTGGGGGGACGTCGATATGGGAACACTGAAGCTTTCTTT. Translating it yields CARSLGGRRYGNTEAFF.

In its sample, this clonotype was seen many times. This sequence joins TRBV6-6 and TRBJ1-1; TRBD1 might be the D (5 bases). The germline V gene encodes CDR1 MNHNY and CDR2 SVGAGI (reference sequence). Trimming stripped 0 bases from V and 7 bases from J, with 9 bases between. This CDR3 contains 13 residues. In nucleotides, the CDR3 is TGTGCCAGCAGTTACTCGAAGGGGATTGAAGCTTTCTTT. Protein sequence: CASSYSKGIEAFF.